This entry lists 30 T cell receptor beta chains sequenced from one sample in a study of T cells in Graves' hyperthyroidism and ophthalmopathy. What was amplified from RNA transcripts were TCR beta CDR3 regions. The study used the HTBI primer set for a first-round RT-PCR of the TCR CDR3. Using its own MiXCR run on the multiplex PCR reads, TCRdb lists one record per CDR3 protein. The data contain 340,000 or so distinct CDR3 sequences, 18% of them seen just once; the ten biggest clones take up approximately 54%. Sequenced material: blood. Every receptor here comes from a woman between 50 and 59 years old with Graves' hyperthyroidism.

This clonotype was detected a few times. The V gene is TRBV5-1, the J gene TRBJ2-7; TRBD2 agrees at 12 bases. The CDR3 has 14 residues. With 4 bases clipped from V and 7 bases from J, the junction kept 6 bases outside the gene matches. Germline lookup yields CDR1 SGHRS and CDR2 YFSETQ. As DNA, the CDR3 is TGCGCCAGCAGCCCCGGGACTAGCGGGCAGGAGCAGTACTTC. Protein product: CASSPGTSGQEQYF.

The table lists this clonotype with many counts. The chain couples TRBV18 to TRBJ1-1, with D uncertain. Trimming cost V 0 bases and J 1 base, with 3 bases left between them. CDR1 and CDR2 (germline): KGHSH, LQKENI. There are 13 residues in the CDR3. The CDR3 DNA is TGTGCCAGCTCACCACCGCAGAACACTGAAGCTTTCTTT. The encoded protein is CASSPPQNTEAFF.

This clonotype has more than one count but fewer than ten. This CDR3 reads CASSASLGTSGSREQFF. The DNA for the CDR3 is TGTGCCAGCAGCGCCTCATTAGGGACTAGCGGGAGTCGGGAGCAGTTCTTC. V and J are TRBV9 and TRBJ2-1; 14 bases align to TRBD2. V lost 3 bases and J lost 10; bases outside the gene matches: 12. There are 17 residues in the CDR3. Germline lookup yields CDR1 SGDLS and CDR2 YYNGEE. The full variable domain, its missing parts supplied by reference TRBV9 and TRBJ2-1, is DSGVTQTPKHLITATGQRVTLRCSPRSGDLSVYWYQQSLDQGLQFLIQYYNGEERAKGNILERFSAQQFPDLHSELNLSSLELGDSALYFCASSASLGTSGSREQFFGPGTRLTVL.

J is TRBJ2-7 and V is TRBV15; tentatively, D is TRBD2 (6 bases). The CDR3 is made up of 14 amino acids. V lost 5 bases to trimming and J lost 6 bases, with 17 bases between them. Germline loops: CDR1 LNHNV, CDR2 YYDKDF (reference sequence). Here the CDR3 reads CATSRDLASPEQYV. In DNA form, the CDR3 reads TGTGCCACCAGCCGCGACCTAGCGTCCCCCGAGCAGTACGTC.

Many counts were recorded for this clonotype. The J gene is TRBJ2-5, the V gene TRBV20-1; 10 nucleotides align to TRBD2. CDR1 and CDR2 from the germline V gene are DFQATT and SNEGSKA (reference sequence). Trimming cost V 8 bases and J 2 bases; bases outside gene matches: 2. The CDR3 loop spans 12 amino acids. The CDR3 spells CSSGRDQETQYF. The CDR3 DNA reads TGCAGTAGCGGGAGGGATCAAGAGACCCAGTACTTC.

The CDR3 DNA follows: TGTGCTAGTGGTTTGGGGGGGAGCGATGGCTACACCTTC. Its protein product is CASGLGGSDGYTF. This sequence joins TRBV12-5 and TRBJ1-2, with a possible D match to TRBD1 (5 bases). V lost 1 base, J lost 6 bases, and 9 bases lay in between. CDR1 is LGHNT, CDR2 FRNRAP, per germline. The CDR3 length is 13 residues.

The V gene is TRBV27, the J gene TRBJ2-5; the D is unclear. V lost 0 bases and J lost 5, with 7 bases in between. From germline, CDR1 is MNHEY and CDR2 SMNVEV (reference sequence). This CDR3 has 13 residues. Written as DNA, the CDR3 is TGTGCCAGCAGTTTATCCCGCAGGGAGACCCAGTACTTC. As protein: CASSLSRRETQYF.

This clonotype was seen only once. A read error may account for a junction end that differs from germline. The chain carries TRBV24-1 and TRBJ2-3; D unclear. CDR1 and CDR2 (germline): KGHDR, SFDVKD. The CDR3 length is 15 residues. CDR3 loop: CATSGLPTSTDTQYF. CDR3 bases: TGTGCCACCAGTGGTTTGCCCACCTCCACGGATACGCAGTATTTT.

This clonotype was counted ten times or more. J is TRBJ2-1 and V is TRBV6-2 or TRBV6-3, with 7 bases identical to TRBD2. V trimming: 0 bases; J trimming: 3 bases; junction bases outside the gene matches: 2. Germline V gene lookup returns CDR1 MNHEY and CDR2 SVGEGT. The CDR3 has 15 residues. The CDR3 DNA reads TGTGCCAGCAGTTACTCAGGCGGGGGCTACAATGAGCAGTTCTTC. As protein: CASSYSGGGYNEQFF.

In its sample, this clonotype was seen a few times. The V and J genes are TRBV28 and TRBJ2-2; 8 bases line up with TRBD1. The V gene's germline CDR1 is MDHEN and CDR2 SYDVKM. The CDR3 has 15 residues. Unmatched junction bases numbered 4, after V lost 3 bases and J lost 4 bases. The CDR3 loop reads CASSFQGAGTGELFF. The CDR3, as DNA: TGTGCCAGCAGTTTCCAGGGGGCCGGCACCGGGGAGCTGTTTTTT. Combining the CDR3 with reference TRBV28 and TRBJ2-2 gives the whole variable domain DVKVTQSSRYLVKRTGEKVFLECVQDMDHENMFWYRQDPGLGLRLIYFSYDVKMKEKGDIPEGYSVSREKKERFSLILESASTNQTSMYLCASSFQGAGTGELFFGEGSRLTVL.

This chain links TRBV29-1 with TRBJ2-7, with 7 bases lining up with TRBD1. This CDR3 has 16 amino acids. With 4 bases clipped from V and 7 bases from J, the junction kept 19 bases outside the gene matches. Germline V gene lookup returns CDR1 SQVTM and CDR2 ANQGSEA. CDR3 DNA sequence: TGCAGCGTTGGCCGAGAGTCCGGGACAGACCCGGGGGAGCAGTACTTC. Translation: CSVGRESGTDPGEQYF.

The chain uses TRBV29-1 and TRBJ1-4; D perhaps matches TRBD1 (6 bases). The V end was cut by 7 bases, the J end by 5 bases, with 14 bases between. Germline lookup yields CDR1 SQVTM and CDR2 ANQGSEA. The CDR3 is 13 amino acids. For the CDR3, the DNA is TGCAGCGGAACGACAGGAGGGAATGAAAAACTGTTTTTT. It specifies CSGTTGGNEKLFF. Based on the CDR3 plus reference TRBV29-1 and TRBJ1-4, the full variable domain is SAVISQKPSRDICQRGTSLTIQCQVDSQVTMMFWYRQQPGQSLTLIATANQGSEATYESGFVIDKFPISRPNLTFSTLTVSNMSPEDSSIYLCSGTTGGNEKLFFGSGTQLSVL.

This clonotype was counted at least ten times. The chain carries TRBV3-1 and TRBJ2-5, with 11 positions matching TRBD1. CDR1 is LGHDT and CDR2 is YNNKEL in the germline V gene (reference sequence). V gave up 0 bases and J gave up 7 bases; unmatched junction bases: 1. The CDR3 totals 14 residues. The CDR3 is CASSQEGTGGTQYF. The CDR3 nucleotides are TGTGCCAGCAGCCAAGAAGGGACAGGGGGGACCCAGTACTTC.

This clonotype occurred a few times. The chain joins TRBV20-1 to TRBJ2-5, with TRBD2 matching over 8 bases. CDR3 length equals 14 residues. Germline CDR1 DFQATT, CDR2 SNEGSKA (reference sequence). The CDR3 DNA reads as TGCAGCCCGACGGGGGGGGGGCGAGGGGAGACCCAGTACTTC. Translating gives CSPTGGGRGETQYF.

The chain uses TRBV6-4 and TRBJ2-5, with a possible D match to TRBD2 (5 bases). This CDR3 is built from 13 residues. The V end lost 4 bases, the J end lost 4 bases, and 10 bases lay between the germline ends. Germline V lookup: CDR1 MRHNA, CDR2 SNTAGT. The CDR3 DNA follows: TGTGCCAGCAGTGCCCAGGCGGGAGAGACCCAGTACTTC. Its translation: CASSAQAGETQYF.

CDR3 protein: CASRVDSLADTQYF. As DNA, the CDR3 is TGTGCCAGCAGGGTGGACTCCCTCGCAGATACGCAGTATTTT. V is TRBV12-3 or TRBV12-4 and J is TRBJ2-3, with D possibly TRBD2 on 5 matching bases. The CDR3 consists of 14 residues. The V end was cut by 6 bases, the J end by 4 bases, with 14 bases between.

The chain carries TRBV6-4 and TRBJ2-7; 9 bases agree with TRBD1. From germline, CDR1 is MRHNA and CDR2 SNTAGT. Trimming cost V 6 bases and J 6 bases; bases outside gene matches: 9. The CDR3 loop spans 14 amino acids. CDR3 in DNA: TGTGCCAGCAGGGCCATGGGACAGGGTACCGAGCAGTACTTC. Translation gives CASRAMGQGTEQYF.

V and J are TRBV6-1 and TRBJ1-1; the D is unclear. Germline V gene data show CDR1 as MNHNS and CDR2 as SASEGT. CDR3 length: 15 residues. Trimming took 1 base from V and 4 from J, leaving 13 bases between them. The CDR3 sequence is CASSEDFRSLTEAFF. CDR3 bases: TGTGCCAGCAGTGAAGATTTCAGGTCTCTCACTGAAGCTTTCTTT.

This clonotype appeared a few times. V is TRBV19 and J is TRBJ2-1, with D maybe TRBD1 (7 bases). CDR3 length: 16 residues. V lost 1 base and J 2 bases, leaving 12 bases between the germline ends. Germline V CDR1 and CDR2: LNHDA, SQIVND (reference sequence). DNA for the CDR3: TGTGCCAGTAGTATAGCGGGGGACAGCCCCTACAATGAGCAGTTCTTC. As protein: CASSIAGDSPYNEQFF.

The rearrangement links TRBV7-6 to TRBJ2-5, with 13 positions matching TRBD2. The CDR3 loop spans 15 amino acids. J was trimmed by 7 bases and V by 5 bases; bases with no gene match: 7. Germline-derived CDR1 and CDR2 are SGHVS and FNYEAQ. CDR3: CASSGTSGVGGTQYF. The CDR3 DNA reads TGTGCCAGCAGCGGGACTAGCGGGGTCGGCGGGACCCAGTACTTC.

This clonotype was seen a handful of times. The V gene is TRBV6-2 or TRBV6-3, the J gene TRBJ1-4; 8 positions match TRBD1. Germline CDR1 reads MNHEY; CDR2 reads SVGEGT. V gave up 6 bases and J gave up 8 bases; unmatched junction bases: 17. This CDR3 is built from 17 residues. DNA for the CDR3: TGTGCCAGCAGCAAGCGCATACTGGGACAGGATGGCGAAAAACTGTTTTTT. Encoded protein: CASSKRILGQDGEKLFF.

The chain employs TRBV7-3 and TRBJ2-1, with D perhaps given as TRBD1 or TRBD2 (5 bases each). The CDR3 extends over 15 amino acids. V was trimmed by 5 bases and J by 5 bases, leaving 16 bases between them. Germline lookup yields CDR1 SGHTA and CDR2 FQGTGA. In DNA form, the CDR3 reads TGTGCCAGCAGCCGAAGTGGGACGGGGAACAATGAGCAGTTCTTC. This codes for CASSRSGTGNNEQFF.

The table lists this clonotype with a few counts. The chain recombines TRBV4-1 with TRBJ2-7; 11 bases align to TRBD2. The ends lost 8 bases at V and 4 bases at J; junction bases unmatched: 7. In germline, CDR1 is MGHRA, CDR2 YSYEKL. The CDR3 covers 14 residues. The CDR3 DNA sequence: TGCGCCAGCGGGCAGGGGACTAGCGGATACGAGCAGTACTTC. This gives the protein CASGQGTSGYEQYF.

This clonotype was seen a few times. The chain is built from TRBV2 and TRBJ1-2; 9 bases map to TRBD1. V trimming: 2 bases; J trimming: 6 bases; junction bases outside the gene matches: 1. The CDR3 runs 13 residues. Germline values: CDR1 SNHLY, CDR2 FYNNEI. For the CDR3, the DNA is TGTGCCAGCAGTGAAAGGACAGGGGATGGCTACACCTTC. Protein: CASSERTGDGYTF.

At least ten counts were recorded for this clonotype. J is TRBJ2-5 and V is TRBV9; 11 bases line up with TRBD2. The CDR3 covers 14 residues. CDR1 is SGDLS and CDR2 is YYNGEE in the germline V gene. After removal of 3 bases from V and 5 bases from J, the junction contained 3 bases not matched to a gene. CDR3 DNA sequence: TGTGCCAGCAGCGCTAGCGGGAGGATGGAGACCCAGTACTTC. Its translation is CASSASGRMETQYF.

At least ten counts were recorded for this clonotype. The V gene is TRBV6-1, the J gene TRBJ2-5, with D tentatively TRBD1 (5 bases). V lost 6 bases and J 5 bases, leaving 13 bases between the germline ends. The CDR3 loop spans 13 amino acids. Germline CDR1 and CDR2: MNHNS and SASEGT. CDR3 protein: CASRDSRSETQYF. The CDR3 DNA reads TGTGCCAGCAGAGACAGCCGGTCGGAGACCCAGTACTTC.

This clonotype occurred many times. This chain uses TRBV7-3 with TRBJ2-1; 11 positions match TRBD2. V trimming: 0 bases; J trimming: 8 bases; junction bases outside the gene matches: 0. This CDR3 comprises 14 residues. Germline lookup yields CDR1 SGHTA and CDR2 FQGTGA. This CDR3 is CASSLTSGRDEQFF. CDR3 DNA sequence: TGTGCCAGCAGCTTAACTAGCGGGAGGGATGAGCAGTTCTTC.

This clonotype was found many times. This chain joins TRBV2 and TRBJ2-1; TRBD1 agrees at 9 bases. The CDR3 covers 14 residues. Germline V gene sequence: CDR1 SNHLY, CDR2 FYNNEI. The V and J ends lost 8 bases and 9 bases, in that order; junction bases with no gene match: 11. The chain's CDR3 is CASLDRGLIGEQFF. Here the CDR3 DNA reads TGTGCCAGCTTGGACAGGGGTTTAATAGGTGAGCAGTTCTTC.

This chain connects TRBV5-8 to TRBJ2-1; D is possibly TRBD1 or TRBD2 (5 bases each). The CDR3 runs 16 residues. Trimming cost V 2 bases and J 4 bases, with 16 bases left between them. Germline V gene data show CDR1 as SGHTS and CDR2 as YDEGEE. The chain's CDR3 is CASSLGDWGRYNEQFF. DNA of the CDR3: TGTGCCAGCAGCTTAGGGGATTGGGGACGATACAATGAGCAGTTCTTC.

This clonotype was counted only a few times. CDR3 sequence: CASSEGLAGTNEQFF. Written as DNA, the CDR3 is TGTGCCAGTAGTGAGGGACTAGCGGGCACCAATGAGCAGTTCTTC. V usage is TRBV19 and J usage is TRBJ2-1, with 12 nucleotides matching TRBD2. With 5 bases clipped from V and 6 bases from J, the junction kept 5 bases outside the gene matches. Germline loops: CDR1 LNHDA, CDR2 SQIVND (reference sequence). The CDR3 spans 15 residues.